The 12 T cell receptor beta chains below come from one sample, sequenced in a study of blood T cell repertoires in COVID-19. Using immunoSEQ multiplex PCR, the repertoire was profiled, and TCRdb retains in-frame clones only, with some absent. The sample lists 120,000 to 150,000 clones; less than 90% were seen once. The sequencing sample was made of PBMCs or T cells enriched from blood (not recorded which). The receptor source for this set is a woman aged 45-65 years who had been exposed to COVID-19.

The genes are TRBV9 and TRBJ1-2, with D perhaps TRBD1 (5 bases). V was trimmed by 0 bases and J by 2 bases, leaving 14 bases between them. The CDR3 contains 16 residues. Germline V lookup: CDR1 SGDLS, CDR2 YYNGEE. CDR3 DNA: TGTGCCAGCAGCGTAGTACCGGATCGGGGGAACTATGGCTACACCTTC. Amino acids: CASSVVPDRGNYGYTF.

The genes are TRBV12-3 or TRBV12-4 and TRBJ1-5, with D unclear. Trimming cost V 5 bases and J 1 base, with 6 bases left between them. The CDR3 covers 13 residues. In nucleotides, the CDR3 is TGTGCCAGCAGTGTACAGAGCAATCAGCCCCAGCATTTT. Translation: CASSVQSNQPQHF.

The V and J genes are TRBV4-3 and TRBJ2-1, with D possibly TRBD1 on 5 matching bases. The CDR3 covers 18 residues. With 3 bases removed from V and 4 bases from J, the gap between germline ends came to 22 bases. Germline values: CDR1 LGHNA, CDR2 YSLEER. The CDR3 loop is CASSQSPLSRGWYNEQFF. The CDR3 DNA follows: TGCGCCAGCAGCCAGTCTCCCCTTTCTAGGGGCTGGTACAATGAGCAGTTCTTC.

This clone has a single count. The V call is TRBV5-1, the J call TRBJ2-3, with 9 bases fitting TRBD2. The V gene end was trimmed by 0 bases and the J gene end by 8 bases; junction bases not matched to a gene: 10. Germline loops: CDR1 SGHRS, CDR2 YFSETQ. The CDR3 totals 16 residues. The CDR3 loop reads CASSLEGGGALGTQYF. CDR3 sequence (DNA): TGCGCCAGCAGCTTGGAAGGCGGGGGGGCCTTGGGTACGCAGTATTTT.

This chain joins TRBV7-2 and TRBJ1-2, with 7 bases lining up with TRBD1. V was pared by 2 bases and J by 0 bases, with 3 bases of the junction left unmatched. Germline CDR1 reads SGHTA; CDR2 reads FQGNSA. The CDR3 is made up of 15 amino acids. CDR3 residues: CASSLRGTANYGYTF. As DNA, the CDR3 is TGTGCCAGCAGCTTAAGGGGGACAGCTAACTATGGCTACACCTTC.

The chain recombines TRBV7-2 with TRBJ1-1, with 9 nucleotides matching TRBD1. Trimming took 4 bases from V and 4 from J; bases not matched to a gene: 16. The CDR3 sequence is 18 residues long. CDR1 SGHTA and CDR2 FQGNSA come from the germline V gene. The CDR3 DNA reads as TGTGCCAGCAGCTCCCCTAAGGGCCTGACAGGGGGAGCCACTGAAGCTTTCTTT. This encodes CASSSPKGLTGGATEAFF.

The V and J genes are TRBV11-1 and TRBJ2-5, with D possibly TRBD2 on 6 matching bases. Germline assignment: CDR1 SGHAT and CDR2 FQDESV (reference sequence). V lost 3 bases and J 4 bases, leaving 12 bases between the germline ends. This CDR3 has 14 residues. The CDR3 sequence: CASSFRDSGETQYF. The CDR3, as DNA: TGTGCCAGCAGCTTCCGGGACTCCGGAGAGACCCAGTACTTC. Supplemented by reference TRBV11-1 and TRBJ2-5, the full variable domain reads EAEVAQSPRYKITEKSQAVAFWCDPISGHATLYWYRQILGQGPELLVQFQDESVVDDSQLPKDRFSAERLKGVDSTLKIQPAELGDSAMYLCASSFRDSGETQYFGPGTRLLVL.

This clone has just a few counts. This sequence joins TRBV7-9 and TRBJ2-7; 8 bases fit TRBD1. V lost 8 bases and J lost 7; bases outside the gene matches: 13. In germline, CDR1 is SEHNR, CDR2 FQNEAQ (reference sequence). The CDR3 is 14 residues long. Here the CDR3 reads CASSWFRGLGEQYF. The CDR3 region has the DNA TGTGCCAGCTCCTGGTTCAGGGGGCTGGGGGAGCAGTACTTC.

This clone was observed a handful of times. This CDR3 is CATSRGAPPEETQYF. The DNA of the CDR3 is TGTGCCACCAGCAGAGGGGCCCCCCCGGAAGAGACCCAGTACTTC. The chain links TRBV15 to TRBJ2-5; D is uncertain. V was cut by 1 base and J by 3 bases, with 12 bases left in between. In germline, CDR1 is LNHNV, CDR2 YYDKDF (reference sequence). This CDR3 has 15 amino acids.

CDR3 sequence: CASSLWGGPRETQYF. CDR3 sequence (DNA): TGTGCCAGCAGTTTGTGGGGGGGCCCCCGGGAGACCCAGTACTTC. The chain uses TRBV11-2 and TRBJ2-5, with D tentatively TRBD2 (7 bases). Germline V gives CDR1 SGHAT, CDR2 FQNNGV. This CDR3 contains 15 residues. With 6 bases removed from V and 5 bases from J, the gap between germline ends came to 19 bases.

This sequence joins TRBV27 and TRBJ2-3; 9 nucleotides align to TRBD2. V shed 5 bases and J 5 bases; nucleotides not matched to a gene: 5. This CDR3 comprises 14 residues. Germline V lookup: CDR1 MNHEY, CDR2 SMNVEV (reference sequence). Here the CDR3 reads CASSRSGSLDTQYF. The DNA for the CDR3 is TGTGCCAGCAGTCGTAGCGGGAGCCTAGATACGCAGTATTTT.

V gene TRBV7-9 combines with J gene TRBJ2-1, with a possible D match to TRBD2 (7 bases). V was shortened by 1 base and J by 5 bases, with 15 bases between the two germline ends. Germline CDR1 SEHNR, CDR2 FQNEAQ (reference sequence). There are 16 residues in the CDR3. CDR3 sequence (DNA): TGTGCCAGCAGCTTAGGGGGGGCGGCGGGAGACAATGAGCAGTTCTTC. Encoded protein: CASSLGGAAGDNEQFF.